A selection of T cell receptor beta chains follows, all from one sample in a study of cytomegalovirus exposure and HLA in healthy donors. Measured with immunoSEQ multiplex PCR; TCRdb has only the in-frame clones, and not every one. The sample consists of more than 95,000 clones, over 9% of them appearing once. Specimen: PBMCs. The receptors were gathered from a man in his forties in good health and CMV-seropositive. Each CDR3 is given with its conserved first and last residue. Fields, in order: V gene, D gene, J gene, clone size, CDR3 length, CDR3 protein, CDR3 DNA. D genes are given only for firm matches. Some rows have no size entry. The others give once, few or many, or a class for an expanded clone.

TRBV6-1	.	TRBJ1-5	many	15	CASQSMALSNQPQHF	TGTGCCAGTCAATCGATGGCCCTTAGCAATCAGCCCCAGCATTTT
TRBV30	TRBD1	TRBJ2-7	few	14	CAWSVGTGTYEQYF	TGTGCCTGGAGTGTAGGGACAGGGACCTACGAGCAGTACTTC
TRBV5-4	TRBD2	TRBJ2-1	.	17	CASKSGTSGRSYNEQFF	TGTGCCAGCAAATCCGGGACTAGCGGACGCTCCTACAATGAGCAGTTCTTC
TRBV2	TRBD1	TRBJ2-7	many	16	CASRLVTGGMAYEQYF	TGTGCCAGCAGACTCGTAACAGGGGGCATGGCCTACGAGCAGTACTTC
TRBV9	.	TRBJ2-5	few	16	CASSVGDTLKGETQYF	TGTGCCAGCAGCGTAGGGGACACCCTGAAAGGAGAGACCCAGTACTTC
TRBV11-2	.	TRBJ2-2	.	13	CASSFEGTGELFF	TGTGCCAGCAGCTTCGAGGGAACCGGGGAGCTGTTTTTT
TRBV5-1	.	TRBJ2-7	few	15	CASSLASGHTYEQYF	TGCGCCAGCAGCTTGGCATCGGGACATACCTACGAGCAGTACTTC
TRBV5-8	.	TRBJ2-2	.	16	CASSLHLGGITGELFF	TGTGCCAGCAGCTTACACCTAGGCGGGATCACCGGGGAGCTGTTTTTT
TRBV27	.	TRBJ2-7	.	14	CASSLGGPAYEQYF	TGTGCCAGCAGTTTAGGAGGTCCCGCCTACGAGCAGTACTTC
TRBV2	TRBD1	TRBJ2-2	few	15	CASRENRGGTGELFF	TGTGCCAGCAGGGAAAACAGGGGTGGGACCGGGGAGCTGTTTTTT
TRBV15	.	TRBJ2-7	.	13	CATSKGAIYEQYF	TGTGCCACCAGCAAAGGGGCAATCTACGAGCAGTACTTC
TRBV19	TRBD2	TRBJ2-7	.	17	CASSITTAGATSYEQYF	TGTGCCAGTAGTATTACCACTGCGGGAGCAACATCCTACGAGCAGTACTTC
TRBV4-1	TRBD1	TRBJ1-5	.	15	CASSIQGVGNQPQHF	TGCGCCAGCAGCATACAGGGGGTGGGAAATCAGCCCCAGCATTTT
TRBV30	.	TRBJ2-5	.	15	CAWSVQGRGQETQYF	TGTGCCTGGAGTGTACAGGGAAGGGGCCAAGAGACCCAGTACTTC
TRBV5-1	TRBD1	TRBJ2-2	.	16	CASSFPGQGAAGELFF	TGCGCCAGCAGCTTCCCGGGACAGGGGGCTGCCGGGGAGCTGTTTTTT
TRBV15	.	TRBJ2-3	.	16	CATSIPAEERTGTQYF	TGTGCCACCAGCATCCCGGCCGAAGAAAGAACAGGTACGCAGTATTTT
TRBV27	.	TRBJ2-1	few	16	CASSLWRGGVYNEQFF	TGTGCCAGCAGTTTATGGCGGGGAGGTGTCTACAATGAGCAGTTCTTC
TRBV9	TRBD1	TRBJ1-4	.	16	CASSDGQGATNEKLFF	TGTGCCAGCAGCGACGGACAGGGGGCAACTAATGAAAAACTGTTTTTT
TRBV28	TRBD1	TRBJ2-1	.	15	CASSPRTGRFNEQFF	TGTGCCAGCAGTCCACGGACAGGGCGTTTCAATGAGCAGTTCTTC
TRBV7-2	TRBD1	TRBJ2-7	once	16	CASSPGTGLGAYEQYF	TGTGCCAGCAGCCCAGGGACAGGTTTAGGGGCCTACGAGCAGTACTTC
TRBV10-3	.	TRBJ2-1	few	13	CAISPGGQSEQFF	TGTGCCATCAGTCCCGGGGGGCAGAGTGAGCAGTTCTTC
TRBV7-9	.	TRBJ1-6	few	12	CATGRGNSPLHF	TGTGCCACGGGCAGGGGAAATTCACCCCTCCACTTT
TRBV27	TRBD2	TRBJ2-1	.	14	CASSHPGGGNEQFF	TGTGCCAGCAGCCACCCGGGGGGGGGCAATGAGCAGTTCTTC
TRBV6-5	TRBD1	TRBJ2-7	.	14	CASSEVTGNYEQYF	TGTGCCAGCAGTGAAGTGACAGGGAACTACGAGCAGTACTTC
TRBV2	TRBD2	TRBJ2-1	.	16	CASSEPGLAGYDEQFF	TGTGCCAGCAGTGAACCGGGACTAGCGGGTTACGATGAGCAGTTCTTC
TRBV28	.	TRBJ1-6	.	14	CASSLWGADSPLHF	TGTGCCAGCAGTTTATGGGGGGCGGATTCACCCCTCCACTTT
TRBV5-1	TRBD1	TRBJ2-6	few	17	CASSESPQGAGANVLTF	TGCGCCAGCAGCGAGTCTCCCCAGGGGGCCGGGGCCAACGTCCTGACTTTC
TRBV10-3	TRBD1	TRBJ2-5	few	13	CAIGRDREETQYF	TGTGCCATCGGCCGGGACAGGGAAGAGACCCAGTACTTC
TRBV4-1	.	TRBJ2-7	.	13	CASSQERGYEQYF	TGCGCCAGCAGCCAAGAACGGGGTTACGAGCAGTACTTC
TRBV9	.	TRBJ1-3	few	15	CASSVQGVSGNTIYF	TGTGCCAGCAGCGTCCAGGGCGTCTCTGGAAACACCATATATTTT
TRBV7-9	.	TRBJ1-1	.	14	CASSSKDSSTEAFF	TGTGCCAGCAGCTCGAAGGACAGTTCAACTGAAGCTTTCTTT